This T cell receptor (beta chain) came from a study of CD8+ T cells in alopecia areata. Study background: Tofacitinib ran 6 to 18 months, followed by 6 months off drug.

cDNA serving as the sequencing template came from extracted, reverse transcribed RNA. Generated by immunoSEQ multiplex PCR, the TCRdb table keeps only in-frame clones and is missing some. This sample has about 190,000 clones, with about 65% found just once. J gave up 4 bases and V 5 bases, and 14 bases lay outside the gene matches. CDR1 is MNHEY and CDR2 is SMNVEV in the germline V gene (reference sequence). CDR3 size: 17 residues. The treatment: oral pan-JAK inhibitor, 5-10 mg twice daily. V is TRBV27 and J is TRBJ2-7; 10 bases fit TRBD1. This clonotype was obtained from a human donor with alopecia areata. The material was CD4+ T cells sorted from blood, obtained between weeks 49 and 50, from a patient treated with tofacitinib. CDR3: CASSEINPGQGRYEQYF. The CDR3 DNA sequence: TGTGCCAGCAGTGAAATAAACCCGGGACAGGGGAGATACGAGCAGTACTTC.